The sequence of this T cell receptor beta chain was determined in a study of shared clonotypes between healthy human individuals. Study-wide results and limits: Between several donors, naive CD4 clonotypes were shared at a level of around 5.1%. Relative to their counterparts shared across all four donors, non-shared clonotypes exhibited diminished generation probabilities.

This CDR3 has 20 amino acids. CDR1 is SGHNT and CDR2 is YYREEE in the germline V gene (reference sequence). After removal of 0 bases from V and 3 bases from J, the junction contained 11 bases not matched to a gene. The study drew all its donors from Caucasian adults living in Nashville, Tennessee. The study separated CD4+ cells into CD45RA+ naive and CD45RA-negative memory subsets. For this clone: Its antigen is still unknown.

Assay: immunoSEQ multiplex PCR; the TCRdb copy retains only in-frame clones and omits some. Seen here are 2.5 million or so clones, over 85% observed once, and the top ten hold about 0.13%. The specimen sequenced was naive CD4+ T cells sorted from blood. The subset here: CD45RA+ positively selected. The J gene is TRBJ2-3, the V gene TRBV5-4, with 15 positions matching TRBD2. This sequence originates from a man aged 18 to 35 in good health. The CDR3 protein is CASSLGASGLAGGGTDTQYF. The CDR3 coding sequence is TGTGCCAGCAGCTTGGGGGCCTCGGGACTAGCGGGAGGAGGTACAGATACGCAGTATTTT.